This is a list of T cell receptor beta chains from one sample in a study of blood T cell repertoires in COVID-19. Clones were read by immunoSEQ multiplex PCR, and TCRdb kept only the in-frame ones, dropping some. The sample has roughly 250,000 clones, roughly 88% seen once. The sequenced sample was peripheral blood. The receptors were sampled from a human donor with COVID-19, enrolled during active disease. The donor label of this sample is uncertain. CDR3s include the opening cysteine and the closing phenylalanine or tryptophan. The D gene is left open where the match is weak. Expanded clones are given a class, and other clones once, few, many or no size at all.

clone size	V gene	D gene	J gene	CDR3 DNA	CDR3 protein
-	TRBV7-3	-	TRBJ1-6	TGTGCCAGCAGCTTAACAGGGGTGTCACCCCTCCACTTT	CASSLTGVSPLHF
-	TRBV7-9	-	TRBJ2-7	TGTGCCAGCAGCCAAGACAGCACCTACGAGCAGTACTTC	CASSQDSTYEQYF
once	TRBV4-3	-	TRBJ1-2	TGCGCCAGCAGCCAAATGACAGTAACCTATGGCTACACCTTC	CASSQMTVTYGYTF
-	TRBV10-3	-	TRBJ1-2	TGTGCCACGGTAACCCGGGAGTCGGCTAACTATGGCTACACCTTC	CATVTRESANYGYTF
-	TRBV7-9	-	TRBJ2-2	TGTGCCAGCAGCTTAGCGCGGTCTACCGGGGAGCTGTTTTTT	CASSLARSTGELFF
-	TRBV11-1	-	TRBJ1-1	TGTGCCAGCAGCTCCTGGGCCGGCCTGAACACTGAAGCTTTCTTT	CASSSWAGLNTEAFF
-	TRBV5-1	TRBD1	TRBJ1-2	TGCGCCAGCAGCGAGGACAGGGGTCCTAACTATGGCTACACCTTC	CASSEDRGPNYGYTF
-	TRBV9	TRBD1	TRBJ1-2	TGTGCCAGCAGCGAGGGGAAGGACAGGGACTATGGCTACACCTTC	CASSEGKDRDYGYTF
-	TRBV4-3	-	TRBJ1-1	TGCGCCAGCAGCCAAGGTTTAGCGGACACTGAAGCTTTCTTT	CASSQGLADTEAFF
-	TRBV11-1	-	TRBJ1-6	TGTGCCAGCAGCTTAACAGGGAATAATTCACCCCTCCACTTT	CASSLTGNNSPLHF
-	TRBV2	-	TRBJ1-1	TGTGCCAGCAGTTGGGCTCTGGGCACTGAAGCTTTCTTT	CASSWALGTEAFF
-	TRBV12-3/TRBV12-4	-	TRBJ1-1	TGTGCCAGCAGTTTACTCGGGGACACTGAAGCTTTCTTT	CASSLLGDTEAFF
-	TRBV11-3	-	TRBJ1-1	TGTGCCAGCAGCTTTAGCTCGAACACTGAAGCTTTCTTT	CASSFSSNTEAFF
-	TRBV20-1	-	TRBJ2-1	TGCAGTGCTAGTGACTCTAGCGTTCCCTACAATGAGCAGTTCTTC	CSASDSSVPYNEQFF
-	TRBV9	-	TRBJ1-5	TGTGCCAGCAGCGTAGGTCCCGGGGAGAGCCAGCCCCAGCATTTT	CASSVGPGESQPQHF
-	TRBV11-2	-	TRBJ1-2	TGTGCCAGCAGCCCAGCGGAGGGGAGGGGTGGCTACACCTTC	CASSPAEGRGGYTF
-	TRBV6-5	TRBD1	TRBJ1-4	TGTGCCAGCAGTTACTCGGGACAGGGTGCAAAACTGTTTTTT	CASSYSGQGAKLFF
-	TRBV7-2	TRBD1	TRBJ2-3	TGTGCCAGCAGCTCGGGACAGGGAGGGGTAACAGATACGCAGTATTTT	CASSSGQGGVTDTQYF
-	TRBV28	-	TRBJ1-2	TGTGCCAGCAGTTTGGTCTTTCGGTCTGGCTATGGCTACACCTTC	CASSLVFRSGYGYTF
-	TRBV28	TRBD1	TRBJ1-6	TGTGCCAGCAGGCGGGACAGCCCGGGGGATTCACCCCTCCACTTT	CASRRDSPGDSPLHF
-	TRBV19	-	TRBJ1-1	TGTGCCAGTAACGGAGGCAGGGGCACTGAAGCTTTCTTT	CASNGGRGTEAFF
-	TRBV7-8	TRBD2	TRBJ2-7	TGTGCCAGCAGCTTTGGAGGGAGGGCCCCTGGCGAGCAGTACTTC	CASSFGGRAPGEQYF
-	TRBV28	TRBD2	TRBJ2-3	TGTGCCAGCAGTCCCGGACTAGCGGGAGGCACAGATACGCAGTATTTT	CASSPGLAGGTDTQYF
-	TRBV4-1	-	TRBJ2-2	TGCGCCAGCAGCCAAGGTACGACTTCCAACACCGGGGAGCTGTTTTTT	CASSQGTTSNTGELFF
-	TRBV19	-	TRBJ2-7	TGTGCCAGTAGTATAGGGCCGGGGATGGACGAGCAGTACTTC	CASSIGPGMDEQYF